By sample fraction, the clone carrying this T cell receptor beta chain is medium-sized. Its antigen is undetermined. V lost 5 bases to trimming and J lost 0 bases, with 11 bases between them. Germline CDR1 and CDR2: KGHSH and LQKENI. The CDR3 totals 14 residues. The sample comes from a study of cytotoxic CD8 clonotypes in ibrutinib-treated CLL. Overall study: Response samples came after a median about 12 months of treatment, range 6 to 36.

Study results and limitations: Baseline clonality, above age-matched healthy donor levels, tracked circulating CD8+ T-cell counts. Upon ibrutinib response clonality rose, and upon progression it fell back toward baseline.

The table came from immunoSEQ multiplex PCR; TCRdb's copy has only in-frame clones and leaves some out. The table lists about 14,000 clones, about two thirds of them singletons, with about 44% in the top ten. This chain links TRBV18 with TRBJ2-7; D not resolved. This sequence originates from a human donor with chronic lymphocytic leukemia. This sample comprised PBMCs, obtained before ibrutinib treatment. Here the CDR3 DNA reads TGTGCCAGCTCATCAGGCGTCGGCTCCTACGAGCAGTACTTC. It translates to CASSSGVGSYEQYF.